Presented here are 8 T cell receptor beta chains from one specimen sequenced in a study of T cells in Graves' hyperthyroidism and ophthalmopathy. Amplified TCR beta CDR3 regions came from RNA transcripts. The primer set for the first-round RT-PCR of the TCR CDR3 was HTBI. TCRdb processed the multiplex PCR reads anew with MiXCR; each CDR3 protein has one entry. The top ten clones hold roughly 25% of a sample with roughly 300,000 distinct CDR3 sequences, about 15% of them seen once. Sequencing input: blood. The receptors derive from a woman younger than 45 with Graves' hyperthyroidism.

This clonotype has ten or more counts. The CDR3 DNA sequence: TGTGCCTGGGCCAGCGGATTACCGGGCCCAATGCCGGCTTTCTTT. Its translation is CAWASGLPGPMPAFF. V is TRBV30 and J is TRBJ1-1; D call uncertain. Germline V gene sequence: CDR1 GTSNPN, CDR2 SVGIG (reference sequence). The CDR3 is 15 residues long. The germline V and J ends were trimmed by 5 bases and 11 bases, with 27 bases remaining between them. Full variable domain (rest looked up from reference TRBV30 and TRBJ1-1): SQTIHQWPATLVQPVGSPLSLECTVEGTSNPNLYWYRQAAGRGLQLLFYSVGIGQISSEVPQNLSASRPQDRQFILSSKKLLLSDSGFYLCAWASGLPGPMPAFFGQGTRLTVV.

As to this clonotype: A much larger clone lies a single base off, so this may be a read error. The missing conserved phenylalanine or tryptophan at the end of this CDR3 makes a read error likely. The rearrangement uses TRBV2 and TRBJ2-7, with D possibly matching TRBD1 (5 bases). Germline V gene sequence: CDR1 SNHLY, CDR2 FYNNEI. Trimming cost V 6 bases and J 0 bases, with 18 bases left between them. There are 16 residues in the CDR3. The CDR3 protein is CASSESDSLSSYEQYS. For the CDR3, the DNA is TGTGCCAGCAGCGAAAGCGACAGTCTATCCTCCTACGAGCAGTACTCC.

This clonotype was counted at least ten times. The chain is built from TRBV6-1 and TRBJ2-1, with D perhaps TRBD2 (7 bases). The CDR3 loop spans 13 amino acids. The germline CDR1 and CDR2 sequences are MNHNS and SASEGT. V lost 6 bases, J lost 9 bases, and 15 bases lay in between. CDR3 nucleotides: TGTGCCAGCAGGGAACGGGGGGCAGCTGAGCAGTTCTTC. It yields the protein CASRERGAAEQFF.

This clonotype was recorded many times. The J gene is TRBJ2-5, the V gene TRBV20-1, with 9 nucleotides matching TRBD1. The CDR3 contains 15 residues. The junction had 9 bases not matched to a gene; V was cut back by 5 bases and J by 2 bases. Germline V lookup: CDR1 DFQATT, CDR2 SNEGSKA (reference sequence). CDR3 residues: CSAPPGTGKQETQYF. The CDR3 nucleotides are TGCAGTGCTCCCCCCGGGACAGGGAAACAAGAGACCCAGTACTTC.

This clonotype has ten or more counts. V is TRBV7-9 and J is TRBJ2-5, with 7 bases lining up with TRBD1. This CDR3 region has 14 residues. V lost 4 bases, J lost 5 bases, and 7 bases stayed unmatched. Germline values: CDR1 SEHNR, CDR2 FQNEAQ (reference sequence). The CDR3 DNA reads as TGTGCCAGCAGCTCCCCGACAGGGTTCGAGACCCAGTACTTC. Translated, it gives CASSSPTGFETQYF.

The chain recombines TRBV5-1 with TRBJ2-4; 8 nucleotides line up with TRBD1. CDR1 SGHRS and CDR2 YFSETQ come from the germline V gene. The CDR3 runs to 16 residues. The ends lost 4 bases at V and 7 bases at J; junction bases unmatched: 13. CDR3 amino acids: CASSNQYQGAGNIQYF. The CDR3 DNA reads as TGCGCCAGCAGCAATCAATATCAGGGGGCTGGTAACATTCAGTACTTC.

In its sample, this clonotype was seen many times. V and J are TRBV20-1 and TRBJ1-4; tentatively, D is TRBD1 (5 bases). The V end lost 4 bases, the J end lost 10 bases, and 13 bases lay between the germline ends. The CDR3 spans 12 residues. Looked up from germline, CDR1 is DFQATT and CDR2 is SNEGSKA (reference sequence). CDR3 in amino acids: CSAIPTVGKLFF. In DNA, the CDR3 is TGCAGTGCTATCCCGACAGTTGGAAAACTGTTTTTT.

The rearrangement links TRBV29-1 to TRBJ2-7; TRBD2 might be the D (5 bases). This CDR3 is 14 amino acids long. Germline assignment: CDR1 SQVTM and CDR2 ANQGSEA. V dropped 4 bases and J dropped 3 bases, with 16 bases sitting between them. The CDR3 region has the DNA TGCAGCGTTGCGCGGGCGGTTGGGCGCTACGAGCAGTACTTC. Residues: CSVARAVGRYEQYF.